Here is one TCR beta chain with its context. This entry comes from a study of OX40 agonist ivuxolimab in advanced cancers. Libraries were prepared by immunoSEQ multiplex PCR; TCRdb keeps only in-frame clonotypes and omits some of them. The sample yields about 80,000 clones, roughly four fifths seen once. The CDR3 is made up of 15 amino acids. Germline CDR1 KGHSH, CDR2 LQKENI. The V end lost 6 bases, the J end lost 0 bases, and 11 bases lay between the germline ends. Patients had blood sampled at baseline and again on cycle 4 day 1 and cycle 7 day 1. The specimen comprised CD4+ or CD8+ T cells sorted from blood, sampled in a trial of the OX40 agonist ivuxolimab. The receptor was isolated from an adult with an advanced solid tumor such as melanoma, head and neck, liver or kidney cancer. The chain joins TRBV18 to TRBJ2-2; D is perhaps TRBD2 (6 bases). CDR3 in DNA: TGTGCCAGCTCGCCCGGGACTGCGAACACCGGGGAGCTGTTTTTT. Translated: CASSPGTANTGELFF. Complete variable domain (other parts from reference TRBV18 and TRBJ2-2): NAGVMQNPRHLVRRRGQEARLRCSPMKGHSHVYWYRQLPEEGLKFMVYLQKENIIDESGMPKERFSAEFPKEGPSILRIQQVVRGDSAAYFCASSPGTANTGELFFGEGSRLTVL.